The 20 T cell receptor beta chains given below trace back to one sample, sequenced in a study of blood T cell repertoires in COVID-19. TCRdb's table, derived via immunoSEQ multiplex PCR, lists solely in-frame clones and lacks some. The table records over 120,000 clones, 70% to 85% of them present only once. The sequencing input was PBMCs or T cells enriched from blood (not recorded which). These receptors were taken from a man aged 50-59 years who had recovered from COVID-19.

The chain couples TRBV19 to TRBJ2-5, with D possibly TRBD1 on 5 matching bases. Germline-derived CDR1 and CDR2 are LNHDA and SQIVND (reference sequence). Trimming took 5 bases from V and 4 from J, leaving 14 bases between them. The CDR3 length is 14 residues. The CDR3 spells CASSYRAGPETQYF. Here the CDR3 DNA reads TGTGCCAGTAGTTACAGAGCAGGGCCAGAGACCCAGTACTTC.

The chain uses TRBV18 and TRBJ1-1; D call uncertain. The CDR3 extends over 13 amino acids. V lost 2 bases to trimming and J lost 4 bases, with 8 bases between them. The germline CDR1 and CDR2 sequences are KGHSH and LQKENI. The CDR3 protein is CASSPSGSTEAFF. CDR3 coding DNA: TGTGCCAGCTCACCAAGCGGGAGCACTGAAGCTTTCTTT.

This clone has a single count. The gene calls are TRBV9 and TRBJ1-1; D remains unclear. Between the trimmed V and J ends, which lost 3 bases and 1 base, there was a span of 7 bases. The length of the CDR3 is 13 residues. Germline-derived CDR1 and CDR2 are SGDLS and YYNGEE. As DNA, the CDR3 is TGTGCCAGCAGCGAGCACGCGAACACTGAAGCTTTCTTT. Translation gives CASSEHANTEAFF. The full variable domain, rest sourced from reference TRBV9 and TRBJ1-1, is DSGVTQTPKHLITATGQRVTLRCSPRSGDLSVYWYQQSLDQGLQFLIQYYNGEERAKGNILERFSAQQFPDLHSELNLSSLELGDSALYFCASSEHANTEAFFGQGTRLTVV.

This chain links TRBV4-1 with TRBJ2-3; possibly TRBD1 for D (6 bases). V dropped 2 bases and J dropped 14 bases, with 11 bases sitting between them. Germline values: CDR1 MGHRA, CDR2 YSYEKL. This CDR3 region has 11 residues. CDR3 sequence (DNA): TGCGCCAGCAGCCAAAAAGCAGGGGTGTATTTT. Translated, it gives CASSQKAGVYF.

This clone was seen just once. The rearrangement uses TRBV27 and TRBJ1-1; TRBD1 matches at 7 bases. Losses at the gene ends were 5 bases for V and 4 bases for J; bases not matched to a gene: 10. There are 15 residues in the CDR3. CDR1 MNHEY and CDR2 SMNVEV come from the germline V gene (reference sequence). The CDR3 DNA reads TGTGCCAGCAGTCCCCGACAGGGAGCTGTCACTGAAGCTTTCTTT. It codes for CASSPRQGAVTEAFF.

V is TRBV5-6 and J is TRBJ1-4; D is ambiguous. The CDR3 runs to 16 residues. Trimming pared 0 bases from V and 2 bases from J, leaving 11 bases between. Per germline, CDR1 SGHDT and CDR2 YYEEEE. This CDR3 is CASSLVAGDTNEKLFF. The CDR3 bases are TGTGCCAGCAGCTTGGTCGCGGGAGACACTAATGAAAAACTGTTTTTT.

The chain couples TRBV5-1 to TRBJ1-1; 7 bases match TRBD1. The CDR3 consists of 16 residues. The germline V gene has CDR1 SGHRS and CDR2 YFSETQ. The V segment lost 0 bases and the J segment 0 bases; nucleotides outside the gene matches: 5. The CDR3 bases are TGCGCCAGCAGCTTGGTCCACGGGACAGTGAACACTGAAGCTTTCTTT. Its protein product is CASSLVHGTVNTEAFF.

V usage is TRBV30 and J usage is TRBJ1-5; tentatively, D is TRBD1 (6 bases). Germline V CDR1 and CDR2: GTSNPN, SVGIG (reference sequence). Trimming removed 4 bases from V and 6 bases from J, with 16 bases in between. CDR3 length: 14 amino acids. The DNA for the CDR3 is TGTGCCTGGACTTCAGGGGCCACGGGTCAGCCCCAGCATTTT. Protein sequence: CAWTSGATGQPQHF.

Remarks on this clone: Other DNA sequences of this sample code for an identical CDR3. The chain joins TRBV18 to TRBJ1-5; TRBD1 agrees at 7 bases. CDR1 is KGHSH, CDR2 LQKENI, per germline. V gave up 5 bases and J gave up 7 bases; unmatched junction bases: 5. The CDR3 is made up of 13 amino acids. The CDR3, as DNA: TGTGCCAGCTCAGAACAGGGGTACCAGCCCCAGCATTTT. Protein sequence: CASSEQGYQPQHF.

This clone has just a few counts. The chain recombines TRBV5-6 with TRBJ1-6; no definite D call. The CDR3 contains 15 residues. Trimming stripped 0 bases from V and 9 bases from J, with 13 bases between. Germline CDR1 is SGHDT and CDR2 is YYEEEE. CDR3 amino acids: CASSLGGGSSSPLHF. The CDR3 coding sequence is TGTGCCAGCAGCTTGGGTGGAGGGTCCAGTTCACCCCTCCACTTT.

In DNA, the CDR3 is TGTGCCAGCTCACCACTGGTTAGGAACACTGAAGCTTTCTTT. The encoded protein is CASSPLVRNTEAFF. The chain is built from TRBV18 and TRBJ1-1; D is ambiguous. Trimming took off 1 base at V and 1 base at J, with 7 bases between the two ends. Germline assignment: CDR1 KGHSH and CDR2 LQKENI. This CDR3 is 14 amino acids long.

J is TRBJ1-1 and V is TRBV18; the match to TRBD1 covers 7 bases. Germline CDR1 reads KGHSH; CDR2 reads LQKENI. J gave up 4 bases and V 1 base, and 9 bases lay outside the gene matches. This CDR3 has 16 residues. CDR3 in DNA: TGTGCCAGCTCACCACGAAAAGGGGGCTCCACCACTGAAGCTTTCTTT. Amino acid sequence: CASSPRKGGSTTEAFF.

The chain carries TRBV5-6 and TRBJ2-3; D uncertain. CDR1 and CDR2 from the germline V gene are SGHDT and YYEEEE. The CDR3 loop spans 13 amino acids. The V end lost 0 bases, the J end lost 5 bases, and 7 bases lay between the germline ends. In nucleotides, the CDR3 is TGTGCCAGCAGCTTGGTCAGTGAAGATACGCAGTATTTT. Translation gives CASSLVSEDTQYF.

The genes are TRBV27 and TRBJ2-1, with D possibly TRBD1 on 6 matching bases. In germline, CDR1 is MNHEY, CDR2 SMNVEV (reference sequence). This CDR3 is built from 16 residues. Trimming took 4 bases from V and 1 from J, leaving 14 bases between them. The CDR3 DNA reads as TGTGCCAGCAGTTCCCAGAGGGGGAATTCCTACAATGAGCAGTTCTTC. It encodes CASSSQRGNSYNEQFF.

In nucleotides, the CDR3 is TGTGCCAGCAGTTACTCGATGGTGAGCGGGGGAAAAGAGACCCAGTACTTC. Translation: CASSYSMVSGGKETQYF. This chain links TRBV6-2 or TRBV6-3 with TRBJ2-5, with 8 bases lining up with TRBD2. The V gene end was trimmed by 0 bases and the J gene end by 3 bases; junction bases not matched to a gene: 9. CDR1 is MNHEY and CDR2 is SVGEGT in the germline V gene. This CDR3 is built from 17 residues.

The chain couples TRBV7-2 to TRBJ2-3, with D unclear. CDR1 SGHTA and CDR2 FQGNSA come from the germline V gene. Deletions cut 1 base from V and 0 bases from J, with 11 bases between. The CDR3 totals 16 residues. For the CDR3, the DNA is TGTGCCAGCAGCTTAGGGGCAGCCCTCAGCACAGATACGCAGTATTTT. Its protein is CASSLGAALSTDTQYF.

The V call is TRBV3-1 (or the pseudogene TRBV3-2), the J call TRBJ2-1; 12 bases agree with TRBD2. Unmatched junction bases numbered 8, after V lost 1 base and J lost 4 bases. In germline, CDR1 is LGHDT, CDR2 YNNKEL (reference sequence). The CDR3 is 18 amino acids. CDR3 loop: CASSQVSSGGALYNEQFF. The CDR3 DNA reads TGTGCCAGCAGCCAAGTTTCTAGCGGGGGGGCCCTATACAATGAGCAGTTCTTC.

J is TRBJ1-2 and V is TRBV10-3; 8 bases agree with TRBD1. This CDR3 contains 15 residues. V trimming: 4 bases; J trimming: 8 bases; junction bases outside the gene matches: 12. Germline V gene lookup returns CDR1 ENHRY and CDR2 SYGVKD. The CDR3 DNA reads TGTGCCATCAGTGGGGACAGGTTAACGAGGGACGGCTACACCTTC. Encoded protein: CAISGDRLTRDGYTF.

The chain recombines TRBV11-3 with TRBJ2-2; 8 nucleotides line up with TRBD1. CDR1 is SGHNT and CDR2 is YENEEA in the germline V gene. After removal of 6 bases from V and 7 bases from J, the junction contained 10 bases not matched to a gene. This CDR3 is built from 15 residues. CDR3 region: CASRAGTGEVGELFF. CDR3 coding DNA: TGTGCCAGCAGGGCCGGGACAGGAGAGGTCGGGGAGCTGTTTTTT.

This clone occurred once. The chain carries TRBV6-5 and TRBJ2-2; 7 nucleotides match TRBD2. CDR1 and CDR2 (germline): MNHEY, SVGAGI. This CDR3 is 14 amino acids long. Trimming cost V 7 bases and J 3 bases; bases outside gene matches: 5. CDR3 DNA sequence: TGTGCCAGCAAGTCTAGCGGAGACACCGGGGAGCTGTTTTTT. It yields the protein CASKSSGDTGELFF.